The TCR beta chain described here comes from a study of T cell responses to AZD1222 COVID-19 vaccine. Sequenced by immunoSEQ multiplex PCR; TCRdb stores in-frame clones only, minus some. The sample gives 110,000 or so clones, around 89% of which show up once; roughly 7% is in the top ten. Unmatched junction bases numbered 9, after V lost 4 bases and J lost 3 bases. The CDR3 contains 15 residues. Per the germline V gene, CDR1 is MDHEN and CDR2 is SYDVKM. The clonotype was recovered from an adult who received the AZD1222 COVID-19 vaccine. The sequencing used peripheral blood, collected 28 days after the second AZD1222 dose. The V call is TRBV28, the J call TRBJ2-7; 7 positions agree with TRBD1. The CDR3 is CASSSSSTGHYEQYF. The CDR3 DNA follows: TGTGCCAGCAGTTCATCCTCGACAGGGCACTACGAGCAGTACTTC.